This T cell receptor beta chain was profiled in a study of T cells in Graves' hyperthyroidism and ophthalmopathy. Study overall: The initial diagnosis was the point when peripheral blood was collected, ahead of any treatment.

This clonotype was recorded many times. A Clinical Activity Score of at least 3, a NOSPECS grade of at least 4 and a duration under 3 months were recorded in the ophthalmopathy patients. The V gene lost 1 base and the J gene lost 2 bases, with 14 bases spanning the gap. Germline-derived CDR1 and CDR2 are LNHNV and YYDKDF (reference sequence). The CDR3 contains 16 residues. Using RNA transcripts as the source, TCR beta CDR3 regions were amplified. First-round RT-PCR with HTBI primers amplified the TCR CDR3 region. TCRdb redid the calling of the multiplex PCR reads with MiXCR, one entry per CDR3 protein. The profile shows roughly 520,000 distinct CDR3 sequences, roughly a quarter of them singletons.

Input material: blood. The source of this sequence is a woman aged 25 to 39 with Graves' ophthalmopathy. The V and J genes are TRBV15 and TRBJ1-2, with D unclear. The CDR3: CATSRARADRNYGYTF. The CDR3 region has the DNA TGTGCCACCAGCAGAGCCCGGGCAGATCGAAACTATGGCTACACCTTC. The full variable domain, with the rest looked up from reference TRBV15 and TRBJ1-2, is DAMVIQNPRYQVTQFGKPVTLSCSQTLNHNVMYWYQQKSSQAPKLLFHYYDKDFNNEADTPDNFQSRRPNTSFCFLDIRSPGLGDTAMYLCATSRARADRNYGYTFGSGTRLTVV.